This T cell receptor (beta chain) originates from a study of radiation and T cells in renal cell carcinoma (dated by TCRdb to the early 2020s). About the investigation overall: Samples were obtained from a clinical trial, in which 15 Gy stereotactic body radiation therapy was delivered to primary renal cell carcinomas and nephrectomy was performed 4 weeks later. Across all 50 or so samples, 4 million or so unique CDR3 nucleotide sequences encoding roughly 2,800,000 unique CDR3 amino acid sequences were identified. A total of some 51 samples underwent TCR beta sequencing, made up of some 26 tumors and about 27 peripheral blood samples. Points the paper makes about the study in general: Dynamics of the blood repertoire were not tracked past 4 weeks after treatment. With a single-armed trial design, the study had no way to address how radiation dose or scheduling affects the TCR repertoire. Top tumor clonotypes rose in blood from baseline to 2 weeks post-radiation, then contracted by 4 weeks, suggesting transient expansion of tumor-resident clones. No pretreatment tumor biopsies were available, so the baseline intratumoral presence of clonotypes could not be determined.

The intended sense of this specimen's time point label: baseline pretreatment blood. The treatment or condition label here, explained by the study, means: 15 Gy SBRT to primary tumor, nephrectomy 4 weeks later. To track tumor-enriched clonotypes, serial peripheral blood was sampled from radiation-treated patients at baseline and at 2 weeks and 4 weeks after SBRT. Every patient's renal cell carcinoma showed clear cell pathology. The QIAamp DNA Blood Mini Kit (Qiagen) was used to prepare genomic DNA for TCR sequencing. The analyses included just those samples that passed every quality control check. Concerning this clone itself: It lacks a known antigen. Base qualities are not provided; no much larger clone lies one nucleotide away.

The CDR3 runs 12 residues from the cysteine to the phenylalanine. Here the CDR3 DNA is all that survives: 36 bases in frame from base 1. CDR1 and CDR2, per the germline V gene (reference sequence), are SEHNR and FQNEAQ. At the junction V is shortened by 2 bases and J by 5 bases, with 6 bases in between. Following the manufacturer's recommendations, the immunoSEQ kit was used to generate TCR beta libraries from genomic DNA. To prepare libraries, a first multiplex PCR with proprietary primers was run, followed by a second PCR that added unique barcodes, and a bead cleanup was done after each round. Each sample batch included a kit-provided positive control reaction and a negative control reaction. The final libraries underwent checking on an Agilent 4200 TapeStation D1000 ScreenTape, volumetric pooling, and quantification by qPCR. An Illumina NextSeq500 fitted with a MidOutput 150-cycle cartridge performed the sequencing, running 156 Read1 cycles and 15 Index1 cycles with the kit's custom primers. The pooled library was loaded at around 1 pM, and about 20% PhiX control was spiked in. The authors processed their data as follows. Vendor-processed data were analyzed in R, with a clonotype defined as all T cells sharing the same CDR3 nucleotide sequence. For clone abundance analyses, frequencies were normalized to the 10,000 most abundant clones in each sample. Public T cell clones, averaging fewer than five per sample, were removed before analysis. Tumor-enriched and baseline blood-enriched clonotypes were defined by at least a 32-fold difference in abundance between compartments. A beta-binomial differential abundance model was used to identify clonotypes that were expanded or contracted between blood time points. The Baroni-Urbani and Buser coefficient was used to measure tumor-blood repertoire similarity, and groups were compared with two-tailed Wilcoxon tests in R. TCRdb took this table from immuneACCESS and kept in-frame rearrangements with V and J called. Such tables lack part of the clones; where checked against another copy, unresolved V genes explain under half of the gap, and the rest is unexplained. V and J calls and clone size follow that table, whereas D and trimming were derived from the DNA. The sample contains roughly 100,000 clones, 82% of them found a single time. Of the sample, 5% to 8% falls within the top ten clones.

Sequenced here: blood, sampled from a patient whose treatment included radiotherapy and nephrectomy. The chain couples TRBV7-9 to TRBJ1-2, with no D gene named confidently. The receptor was derived from a man between 60 and 75 years old with renal cell carcinoma. DNA sequence: TGTGCCAGCAGCTTAAGAGTTTATGGCTACACCTTC. Its protein reads: CASSLRVYGYTF. When the CDR3 is completed using the reference TRBV7-9 and TRBJ1-2 genes on either side, the full variable domain is DTGVSQNPRHKITKRGQNVTFRCDPISEHNRLYWYRQTLGQGPEFLTYFQNEAQLEKSRLLSDRFSAERPKGSFSTLEIQRTEQGDSAMYLCASSLRVYGYTFGSGTRLTVV.